The 19 T cell receptor beta chains below all came from one sample that was sequenced in a study of cytomegalovirus exposure and HLA in healthy donors. PCR used 60 Vbeta primers and 13 Jbeta primers. Libraries were prepared by immunoSEQ multiplex PCR; TCRdb keeps only in-frame clonotypes and omits some of them. The specimen's table records fewer than 110,000 clones. Sequenced material: PBMCs. These receptors all come from a man aged 40-55 years in good health and CMV-seronegative.

The genes are TRBV30 and TRBJ2-4; D is ambiguous. The V gene lost 0 bases and the J gene lost 5 bases, with 17 bases spanning the gap. Germline lookup yields CDR1 GTSNPN and CDR2 SVGIG (reference sequence). This CDR3 has 16 residues. CDR3 region: CAWSVRRRLVENIQYF. CDR3 sequence (DNA): TGTGCCTGGAGTGTACGAAGGCGGTTGGTCGAAAACATTCAGTACTTC.

This sequence joins TRBV19 and TRBJ1-2, with 8 bases that match TRBD1. V shed 7 bases, J shed 6 bases, and the junction held 7 bases outside the gene matches. CDR1 is LNHDA, CDR2 SQIVND, per germline (reference sequence). The CDR3 extends over 13 amino acids. The CDR3 DNA follows: TGTGCCAGTACAAAGCAGGGGGCGGATGGCTACACCTTC. The encoded protein is CASTKQGADGYTF. The full variable domain, with the rest looked up from reference TRBV19 and TRBJ1-2, is DGGITQSPKYLFRKEGQNVTLSCEQNLNHDAMYWYRQDPGQGLRLIYYSQIVNDFQKGDIAEGYSVSREKKESFPLTVTSAQKNPTAFYLCASTKQGADGYTFGSGTRLTVV.

The genes are TRBV27 and TRBJ1-5; D perhaps matches TRBD1 (6 bases). Germline loops: CDR1 MNHEY, CDR2 SMNVEV (reference sequence). V was cut by 2 bases and J by 7 bases, with 18 bases left in between. This CDR3 has 16 amino acids. The CDR3 sequence is CASSLSPTGGRQPQHF. The CDR3, as DNA: TGTGCCAGCAGTTTAAGCCCGACAGGCGGCAGGCAGCCCCAGCATTTT.

The chain combines TRBV5-6 with TRBJ2-7, with TRBD2 matching over 8 bases. CDR1 and CDR2 from the germline V gene are SGHDT and YYEEEE. The CDR3 is 15 residues long. The V gene end was trimmed by 0 bases and the J gene end by 4 bases; junction bases not matched to a gene: 6. The CDR3 DNA reads TGTGCCAGCAGCTTGGGCGGCGGGGGGTTGTACGAGCAGTACTTC. Its protein is CASSLGGGGLYEQYF.

V is TRBV9 and J is TRBJ1-2; 9 positions match TRBD1. Germline loops: CDR1 SGDLS, CDR2 YYNGEE. The J segment lost 4 bases and the V segment lost 4 bases, leaving 5 bases of the junction unmatched. CDR3 length: 14 residues. The CDR3 loop is CASSPGQGSYGYTF. As DNA, the CDR3 is TGTGCCAGCAGCCCCGGACAGGGGAGCTATGGCTACACCTTC.

Comments on this clone: One end of the junction does not line up with germline, which may come from a read error. The J gene is TRBJ2-7, the V gene TRBV5-6, with TRBD1 identical over 8 bases. The germline V gene has CDR1 SGHDT and CDR2 YYEEEE. The CDR3 spans 13 residues. The CDR3 reads CASSPRWTGKGNF. The CDR3, as DNA: TGTGCCAGCAGCCCCAGATGGACAGGGAAAGGGAACTTC.

J is TRBJ1-2 and V is TRBV6-1; D possibly corresponds to TRBD1 (5 bases). The CDR3 length is 15 residues. V lost 5 bases and J lost 0, with 13 bases in between. Germline assignment: CDR1 MNHNS and CDR2 SASEGT. CDR3 region: CASSQTVSANYGYTF. CDR3 bases: TGTGCCAGCAGTCAGACAGTATCAGCTAACTATGGCTACACCTTC.

The V gene is TRBV6-5, the J gene TRBJ1-4, with no clear D. The CDR3 sequence is 15 residues long. Germline V gene lookup returns CDR1 MNHEY and CDR2 SVGAGI. V dropped 0 bases and J dropped 0 bases, with 5 bases sitting between them. CDR3 DNA sequence: TGTGCCAGCAGTTACTCGAGCGCAACTAATGAAAAACTGTTTTTT. Translated: CASSYSSATNEKLFF.

This chain connects TRBV18 to TRBJ1-1; unclear D gene. Per the germline V gene, CDR1 is KGHSH and CDR2 is LQKENI. CDR3 length: 15 residues. The V end was cut by 3 bases, the J end by 1 base, with 12 bases between. The CDR3 loop is CASSPTPQSNTEAFF. The CDR3 coding sequence is TGTGCCAGCTCACCTACACCCCAGTCGAACACTGAAGCTTTCTTT.

This rearrangement joins TRBV15 to TRBJ2-5; a possible D gene is TRBD1 (6 bases). The germline V gene encodes CDR1 LNHNV and CDR2 YYDKDF (reference sequence). V shed 3 bases and J shed 4 bases, with 15 bases lying between them. The CDR3 covers 15 residues. In DNA, the CDR3 is TGTGCCACCAGCAGGGCCCGGGACATAGGAGAGACCCAGTACTTC. The encoded protein is CATSRARDIGETQYF.

For the CDR3, the DNA is TGTGCCAGCAGTGAGGCAGGAACCCAAGCTTTCTTT. Residues: CASSEAGTQAFF. The V gene is TRBV6-1, the J gene TRBJ1-1; no clear D. CDR1 MNHNS and CDR2 SASEGT come from the germline V gene. V was cut by 3 bases and J by 9 bases, with 11 bases left in between. CDR3 length equals 12 residues.

This chain connects TRBV9 to TRBJ2-1, with 7 bases identical to TRBD1. Germline CDR1 SGDLS, CDR2 YYNGEE. Unmatched junction bases numbered 18, after V lost 0 bases and J lost 9 bases. The CDR3 extends over 18 amino acids. The CDR3 nucleotides are TGTGCCAGCAGCGTAGTTTCCCCCAAGACAGGGTACAACATTGAGCAGTTCTTC. The encoded protein is CASSVVSPKTGYNIEQFF.

This rearrangement joins TRBV6-1 to TRBJ1-4; 11 positions match TRBD1. This CDR3 spans 16 amino acids. V was pared by 3 bases and J by 8 bases, with 8 bases of the junction left unmatched. The germline CDR1 and CDR2 sequences are MNHNS and SASEGT. The CDR3 DNA follows: TGTGCCAGCAGTGACCGGGACAGGGGGTCGAGGGAAAAACTGTTTTTT. Translated: CASSDRDRGSREKLFF.

The rearrangement uses TRBV2 and TRBJ1-1, with a tentative D call TRBD1 (6 bases). V was pared by 6 bases and J by 2 bases, with 13 bases between. CDR3 length equals 14 residues. Germline lookup yields CDR1 SNHLY and CDR2 FYNNEI. CDR3 sequence: CASRGGRGNTEAFF. CDR3 DNA: TGTGCCAGCAGAGGGGGACGGGGAAACACTGAAGCTTTCTTT.

V is TRBV27 and J is TRBJ2-6; TRBD1 matches at 8 bases. CDR3 size: 18 residues. V shed 7 bases, J shed 0 bases, and the junction held 11 bases outside the gene matches. Germline V gene data show CDR1 as MNHEY and CDR2 as SMNVEV (reference sequence). CDR3 protein: CASNPGQGVHSGANVLTF. CDR3 DNA sequence: TGTGCCAGCAACCCCGGACAGGGTGTACACTCTGGGGCCAACGTCCTGACTTTC. Complete variable domain (other parts from reference TRBV27 and TRBJ2-6): EAQVTQNPRYLITVTGKKLTVTCSQNMNHEYMSWYRQDPGLGLRQIYYSMNVEVTDKGDVPEGYKVSRKEKRNFPLILESPSPNQTSLYFCASNPGQGVHSGANVLTFGAGSRLTVL.

This chain connects TRBV11-2 to TRBJ2-7; no definite D call. Germline loops: CDR1 SGHAT, CDR2 FQNNGV. The CDR3 consists of 13 residues. V shed 4 bases and J shed 0 bases, with 7 bases lying between them. The CDR3 spells CASSYPLSYEQYF. DNA for the CDR3: TGTGCCAGCAGCTATCCTCTCTCCTACGAGCAGTACTTC.

The chain combines TRBV2 with TRBJ1-4; 10 bases agree with TRBD1. This CDR3 is built from 15 residues. Germline CDR1 and CDR2: SNHLY and FYNNEI. The J segment lost 4 bases and the V segment lost 5 bases, leaving 4 bases of the junction unmatched. Written as DNA, the CDR3 is TGTGCCAGCAGTTTCCGGGACAGGGGTAATGAAAAACTGTTTTTT. It codes for CASSFRDRGNEKLFF.

This rearrangement joins TRBV19 to TRBJ1-1, with unresolved D. Germline V gene data show CDR1 as LNHDA and CDR2 as SQIVND (reference sequence). The CDR3 loop spans 16 amino acids. The V and J ends lost 6 bases and 1 base respectively, with 18 bases between them. This CDR3 is CASSAGMGKPNTEAFF. For the CDR3, the DNA is TGTGCCAGTAGCGCTGGTATGGGCAAACCGAACACTGAAGCTTTCTTT.

The chain joins TRBV6-5 to TRBJ2-7; the match to TRBD1 covers 10 bases. With V trimmed by 6 bases and J by 0 bases, 5 bases remained unmatched. The CDR3 sequence is 15 residues long. Germline loops: CDR1 MNHEY, CDR2 SVGAGI. CDR3 in DNA: TGTGCCAGCAGAGCGAGGACAGGGGGCTCCTACGAGCAGTACTTC. Translation: CASRARTGGSYEQYF.